The clone carrying this TCR beta chain has only one observation. Its specificity is unknown. TCR beta CDR3 sequences were amplified from RNA transcripts. Using the HTBI primer set, a first-round RT-PCR was run on the TCR CDR3. TCRdb itself ran the multiplex PCR reads through MiXCR, one entry per CDR3 protein. The sample records about 350,000 distinct CDR3 sequences, approximately 15% being singletons. These data belong to a study of T cells in Graves' hyperthyroidism and ophthalmopathy. Study results and caveats: Most thyroid clonotypes with frequency above 0.001 were detected in blood. Ophthalmopathy was model-predicted a median around seven months pre-onset.

The germline gives CDR1 SNHLY, CDR2 FYNNEI. The CDR3 totals 16 residues. V was clipped by 6 bases and J by 7 bases, with 25 bases between them. Sequencing used blood. The V and J genes are TRBV2 and TRBJ2-7; tentative D call: TRBD1 (6 bases). The TCR comes from a woman aged 30 to 39 with Graves' hyperthyroidism. CDR3 in amino acids: CASRANPPGQTQEQYF. As DNA, the CDR3 is TGTGCCAGCAGAGCGAATCCTCCGGGACAAACCCAGGAGCAGTACTTC.